This is a list of T cell receptor beta chains from one sample in a study of technical replicates of blood from several donors. Libraries were prepared by immunoSEQ multiplex PCR; TCRdb keeps only in-frame clonotypes and omits some of them. This table has around 97,000 clones, 95% to 96% appearing once. Sequencing input: T cells isolated from PBMCs. Receptors were obtained from a human donor in good health. Each CDR3 is given with its conserved first and last residue. Each record gives: V gene, clone size, D gene, J gene, CDR3 DNA, CDR3 protein. A D gene is named only where the DNA matches it firmly. The size field is filled for only some rows; it gives once, few, many or a size class.

v_gene: TRBV4-2; abundance: NA; d_gene: NA; j_gene: TRBJ2-7; CDR3nt: TGTGCCAGCAGCCAAGAGACAGCTTCAGCCTACGAGCAGTACTTC; CDR3aa: CASSQETASAYEQYF
v_gene: TRBV9; abundance: NA; d_gene: TRBD2; j_gene: TRBJ2-1; CDR3nt: TGTGCCAGCAGCGTAGGTGGGCTAGCGGGATACAATGAGCAGTTCTTC; CDR3aa: CASSVGGLAGYNEQFF
v_gene: TRBV19; abundance: once; d_gene: TRBD2; j_gene: TRBJ2-7; CDR3nt: TGTGCCAGTAGTATCAGGCTAGCGGGACCCTACGAGCAGTACTTC; CDR3aa: CASSIRLAGPYEQYF
v_gene: TRBV6-5; abundance: NA; d_gene: NA; j_gene: TRBJ2-7; CDR3nt: TGTGCCAGCAGTTACTCACGACAGGTCCGGCACTACGAGCAGTACTTC; CDR3aa: CASSYSRQVRHYEQYF
v_gene: TRBV7-8; abundance: NA; d_gene: TRBD2; j_gene: TRBJ2-2; CDR3nt: TGTGCCAGCAGACCAAAATGGACTAGCGGGAGCACCGGGGAGCTGTTTTTT; CDR3aa: CASRPKWTSGSTGELFF
v_gene: TRBV13; abundance: NA; d_gene: TRBD2; j_gene: TRBJ2-7; CDR3nt: TGTGCCAGCAGCTTAGGTACTAGCGGGGCGCACGAGCAGTACTTC; CDR3aa: CASSLGTSGAHEQYF
v_gene: TRBV14; abundance: NA; d_gene: TRBD2; j_gene: TRBJ2-3; CDR3nt: TGTGCCAGCAGCCAAGTGGCGGGAGGGCCATCAGATACGCAGTATTTT; CDR3aa: CASSQVAGGPSDTQYF
v_gene: TRBV7-9; abundance: NA; d_gene: NA; j_gene: TRBJ2-5; CDR3nt: TGTGCCAGCAGCTTCCTGGGGGGAGATGGTGAGACCCAGTACTTC; CDR3aa: CASSFLGGDGETQYF
v_gene: TRBV19; abundance: NA; d_gene: NA; j_gene: TRBJ2-3; CDR3nt: TGTGCCAGTAGTATCTTAGCGGCTAGCACAGATACGCAGTATTTT; CDR3aa: CASSILAASTDTQYF
v_gene: TRBV7-2; abundance: once; d_gene: NA; j_gene: TRBJ2-7; CDR3nt: TGTGCCAGCAGCTTGGGGCTAGAAAGGTACGAGCAGTACTTC; CDR3aa: CASSLGLERYEQYF
v_gene: TRBV28; abundance: once; d_gene: NA; j_gene: TRBJ1-5; CDR3nt: TGTGCCAGCAGTTTTACTGTTGTTAATTATCAGCCCCAGCATTTT; CDR3aa: CASSFTVVNYQPQHF
v_gene: TRBV27; abundance: NA; d_gene: TRBD2; j_gene: TRBJ2-7; CDR3nt: TGTGCCAGCAGTTTATCGAGGACTAGAGACGAGCAGTACTTC; CDR3aa: CASSLSRTRDEQYF
v_gene: TRBV29-1; abundance: once; d_gene: TRBD1; j_gene: TRBJ1-4; CDR3nt: TGCAGCGGGTATTTACAGGGGGCGGCTGAAAAACTGTTTTTT; CDR3aa: CSGYLQGAAEKLFF
v_gene: TRBV7-2; abundance: NA; d_gene: NA; j_gene: TRBJ2-5; CDR3nt: TGTGCCAGCAGCCTGGGCTACCTCAACGTAGAGACCCAGTACTTC; CDR3aa: CASSLGYLNVETQYF
v_gene: TRBV9; abundance: NA; d_gene: TRBD1; j_gene: TRBJ1-5; CDR3nt: TGTGCCAGCAGCTCCAGGGGGAACAATCAGCCCCAGCATTTT; CDR3aa: CASSSRGNNQPQHF
v_gene: TRBV6-1; abundance: NA; d_gene: NA; j_gene: TRBJ2-7; CDR3nt: TGTGCCAGCATTACGGGGACTCCCTACGAGCAGTACTTC; CDR3aa: CASITGTPYEQYF
v_gene: TRBV28; abundance: NA; d_gene: TRBD1; j_gene: TRBJ2-7; CDR3nt: TGTGCCAGCAGCTACTTAGGTCCGGGGACAGAAGAGCTTAACGAGCAGTACTTC; CDR3aa: CASSYLGPGTEELNEQYF
v_gene: TRBV7-8; abundance: few; d_gene: NA; j_gene: TRBJ2-7; CDR3nt: TGTGCCAGCAGCTTAGCCGAGACTAGTTATGAGCAGTACTTC; CDR3aa: CASSLAETSYEQYF
v_gene: TRBV2; abundance: NA; d_gene: NA; j_gene: TRBJ1-1; CDR3nt: TGTGCCAGCAGTGACAGGGTTAAGGACACTGAAGCTTTCTTT; CDR3aa: CASSDRVKDTEAFF
v_gene: TRBV6-5; abundance: NA; d_gene: NA; j_gene: TRBJ1-1; CDR3nt: TGTGCCAGCAAACTCTCCCTGATGAACACTGAAGCTTTCTTT; CDR3aa: CASKLSLMNTEAFF
v_gene: TRBV30; abundance: NA; d_gene: NA; j_gene: TRBJ1-3; CDR3nt: TGTGCCTGGACGCCGGGACACTTTGGTGGAAACACCATATATTTT; CDR3aa: CAWTPGHFGGNTIYF
v_gene: TRBV18; abundance: NA; d_gene: NA; j_gene: TRBJ1-5; CDR3nt: TGTGCCAGCTCCCATACCGCAGGGACGGGGGGTCAGCCCCAGCATTTT; CDR3aa: CASSHTAGTGGQPQHF
v_gene: TRBV10-3; abundance: NA; d_gene: NA; j_gene: TRBJ1-2; CDR3nt: TGTGCCATCAGTGCGGACAGCTATGGCTACACCTTC; CDR3aa: CAISADSYGYTF
v_gene: TRBV9; abundance: NA; d_gene: NA; j_gene: TRBJ2-3; CDR3nt: TGTGCCAGCAGCGTACTCGGTGGCGGGAACACAGATACGCAGTATTTT; CDR3aa: CASSVLGGGNTDTQYF
v_gene: TRBV28; abundance: NA; d_gene: TRBD1; j_gene: TRBJ1-3; CDR3nt: TGTGCCAGCAGTAAGACAGGGGCTGGAAACACCATATATTTT; CDR3aa: CASSKTGAGNTIYF
v_gene: TRBV6-1; abundance: NA; d_gene: NA; j_gene: TRBJ2-1; CDR3nt: TGTGCCAGTCCTCAGGGCAGGGAACTTGACAATGAGCAGTTCTTC; CDR3aa: CASPQGRELDNEQFF
v_gene: TRBV10-2; abundance: NA; d_gene: TRBD2; j_gene: TRBJ2-1; CDR3nt: TGCGCCAGCAGTGAGGTAGCGGGAGTATACAATGAGCAGTTCTTC; CDR3aa: CASSEVAGVYNEQFF
v_gene: TRBV7-2; abundance: NA; d_gene: NA; j_gene: TRBJ1-2; CDR3nt: TGTGCCAGCAGCTTGACAGTCTTTTATGGCTACACCTTC; CDR3aa: CASSLTVFYGYTF
v_gene: TRBV27; abundance: NA; d_gene: TRBD2; j_gene: TRBJ2-3; CDR3nt: TGTGCCAGCAGTTTATATGATAGCGGGAGGGTCACAGATACGCAGTATTTT; CDR3aa: CASSLYDSGRVTDTQYF
v_gene: TRBV6-6; abundance: NA; d_gene: TRBD1; j_gene: TRBJ1-1; CDR3nt: TGTGCCAGCAGTAACAGGGGCGTGAACACTGAAGCTTTCTTT; CDR3aa: CASSNRGVNTEAFF
v_gene: TRBV28; abundance: NA; d_gene: TRBD1; j_gene: TRBJ1-3; CDR3nt: TGTGCCAGCAGTTTGCTGGACAGGGGTCAATACACCATATATTTT; CDR3aa: CASSLLDRGQYTIYF
v_gene: TRBV6-1; abundance: NA; d_gene: TRBD1; j_gene: TRBJ1-1; CDR3nt: TGTGCCAGCGAGTGGACAGGGTACACTGAAGCTTTCTTT; CDR3aa: CASEWTGYTEAFF
v_gene: TRBV7-9; abundance: NA; d_gene: TRBD2; j_gene: TRBJ2-3; CDR3nt: TGTGCCAGCAGCCTACCCGGGACTAGCGGCACAGATACGCAGTATTTT; CDR3aa: CASSLPGTSGTDTQYF
v_gene: TRBV18; abundance: NA; d_gene: TRBD1; j_gene: TRBJ1-2; CDR3nt: TGTGCCAGCACCTGGACAGGGGCGCAAGATAACTATGGCTACACCTTC; CDR3aa: CASTWTGAQDNYGYTF
v_gene: TRBV28; abundance: NA; d_gene: TRBD2; j_gene: TRBJ2-1; CDR3nt: TGTGCCAGCAGTATCACGACTAGCGGGGGCAATGAGCAGTTCTTC; CDR3aa: CASSITTSGGNEQFF
v_gene: TRBV5-8; abundance: NA; d_gene: TRBD1; j_gene: TRBJ2-5; CDR3nt: TGTGCCAGCAGCTTTACGACAGGGAGCGAGACCCAGTACTTC; CDR3aa: CASSFTTGSETQYF
v_gene: TRBV29-1; abundance: once; d_gene: NA; j_gene: TRBJ1-2; CDR3nt: TGCAGCGTTGAATTTGCGGCCTATGGCTACACCTTC; CDR3aa: CSVEFAAYGYTF